The entry below describes one T cell receptor (beta chain). This entry comes from a study of Ad26.COV2.S vaccination and SARS-CoV-2 variants. Sequencing used immunoSEQ multiplex PCR; TCRdb keeps in-frame clones, though not all of them. The sample has about 460,000 clones, approximately 90% seen once. Regarding treatment: about 20 received Ad26.COV2.S at low or high dose, single or two shots; about 5 received placebo; per-sample allocation not given. Sampling occurred on day 63 after the first vaccine or placebo injection. CDR1 is LNHNV and CDR2 is YYDKDF in the germline V gene (reference sequence). V gave up 6 bases and J gave up 5 bases, with 10 bases separating them. This CDR3 has 12 residues.

The chain has TRBV15 and TRBJ2-5, with no clear D. This sample comprised peripheral blood, obtained in a trial of Ad26.COV2.S vaccine versus placebo. This receptor was identified in a person between 18 and 60 years old who received the Ad26.COV2.S COVID-19 vaccine or a placebo. Written as DNA, the CDR3 is TGTGCCACCAGGGGGAAAGCTGAGACCCAGTACTTC. The encoded protein is CATRGKAETQYF.